Shown below are 3 T cell receptor beta chains from a single sample sequenced in a study of blood T cells in healthy people across ages. Using a J-beta primer mix together with a sample-barcoded 5' primer, a second PCR was run for roughly 7 to 11 cycles. A single record per CDR3 protein comes from TCRdb applying MiXCR to the 5' RACE reads. The data show some 640,000 distinct CDR3 sequences, roughly 31% seen once. The sample consisted of blood. The receptors were gathered from an elderly woman in good health.

This clonotype occurred many times. The rearrangement links TRBV6-5 to TRBJ2-5; D remains unclear. The CDR3 loop spans 14 amino acids. Germline values: CDR1 MNHEY, CDR2 SVGAGI. V was clipped by 0 bases and J by 2 bases, with 7 bases between them. This CDR3 is CASSYSAVQETQYF. CDR3 DNA: TGTGCCAGCAGTTACTCGGCGGTACAAGAGACCCAGTACTTC.

In its sample, this clonotype was seen many times. The chain carries TRBV7-2 and TRBJ2-1; 7 nucleotides align to TRBD2. The germline V gene encodes CDR1 SGHTA and CDR2 FQGNSA. The junction had 10 bases not matched to a gene; V was cut back by 5 bases and J by 0 bases. The CDR3 consists of 17 residues. CDR3 sequence (DNA): TGTGCCAGCAGCCCCAGGCCAGCGGGAAGCTCCTACAATGAGCAGTTCTTC. Amino acid sequence: CASSPRPAGSSYNEQFF. Variable domain in full (rest from reference TRBV7-2 and TRBJ2-1): GAGVSQSPSNKVTEKGKDVELRCDPISGHTALYWYRQSLGQGLEFLIYFQGNSAPDKSGLPSDRFSAERTGGSVSTLTIQRTQQEDSAVYLCASSPRPAGSSYNEQFFGPGTRLTVL.

This clonotype came up many times. The V call is TRBV27, the J call TRBJ2-5, with TRBD2 matching 11 bases. The CDR3 has 14 residues. The germline V gene has CDR1 MNHEY and CDR2 SMNVEV (reference sequence). The junction had 5 bases not matched to a gene; V was cut back by 6 bases and J by 5 bases. This chain's CDR3 is CASRLAGAGETQYF. The CDR3 region has the DNA TGTGCCAGCAGACTAGCGGGGGCCGGGGAGACCCAGTACTTC.